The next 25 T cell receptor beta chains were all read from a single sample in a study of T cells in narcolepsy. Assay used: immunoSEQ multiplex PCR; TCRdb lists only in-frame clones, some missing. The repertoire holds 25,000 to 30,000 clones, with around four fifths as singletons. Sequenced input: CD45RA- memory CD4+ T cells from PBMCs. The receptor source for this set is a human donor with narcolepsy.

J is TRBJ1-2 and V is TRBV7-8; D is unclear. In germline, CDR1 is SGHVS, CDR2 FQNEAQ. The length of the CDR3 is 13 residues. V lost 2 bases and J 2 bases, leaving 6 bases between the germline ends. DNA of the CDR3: TGTGCCAGCAGCTTAATCATAAACTATGGCTACACCTTC. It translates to CASSLIINYGYTF. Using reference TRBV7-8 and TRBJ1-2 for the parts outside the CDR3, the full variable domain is GAGVSQSPRYKVAKRGQDVALRCDPISGHVSLFWYQQALGQGPEFLTYFQNEAQLDKSGLPSDRFFAERPEGSVSTLKIQRTQQEDSAVYLCASSLIINYGYTFGSGTRLTVV.

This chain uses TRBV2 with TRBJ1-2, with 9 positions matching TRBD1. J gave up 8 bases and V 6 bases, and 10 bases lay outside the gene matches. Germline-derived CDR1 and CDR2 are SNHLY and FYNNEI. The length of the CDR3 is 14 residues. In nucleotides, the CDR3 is TGTGCCAGCAGACCTGACAGGGGGGTGACCGGCTACACCTTC. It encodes CASRPDRGVTGYTF.

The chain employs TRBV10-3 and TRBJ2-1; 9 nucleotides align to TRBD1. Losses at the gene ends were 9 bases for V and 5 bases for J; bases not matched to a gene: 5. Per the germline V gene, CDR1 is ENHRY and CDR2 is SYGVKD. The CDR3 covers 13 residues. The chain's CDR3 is CAMGTGYDNEQFF. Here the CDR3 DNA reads TGTGCCATGGGGACAGGGTACGACAATGAGCAGTTCTTC.

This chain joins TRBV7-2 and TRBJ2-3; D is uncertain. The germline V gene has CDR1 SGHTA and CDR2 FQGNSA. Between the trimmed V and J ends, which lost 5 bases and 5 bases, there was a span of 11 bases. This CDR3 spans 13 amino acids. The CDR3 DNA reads TGTGCCAGCAGCCCCCCAGTGCAAGATACGCAGTATTTT. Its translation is CASSPPVQDTQYF.

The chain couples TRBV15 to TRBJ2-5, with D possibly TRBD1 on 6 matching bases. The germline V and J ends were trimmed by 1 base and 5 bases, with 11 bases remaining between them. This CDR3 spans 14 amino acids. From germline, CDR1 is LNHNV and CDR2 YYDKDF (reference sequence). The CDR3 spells CATSRVTGPETQYF. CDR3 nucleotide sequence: TGTGCCACCAGCAGAGTCACAGGGCCGGAGACCCAGTACTTC. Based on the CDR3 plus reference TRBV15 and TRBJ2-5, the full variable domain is DAMVIQNPRYQVTQFGKPVTLSCSQTLNHNVMYWYQQKSSQAPKLLFHYYDKDFNNEADTPDNFQSRRPNTSFCFLDIRSPGLGDTAMYLCATSRVTGPETQYFGPGTRLLVL.

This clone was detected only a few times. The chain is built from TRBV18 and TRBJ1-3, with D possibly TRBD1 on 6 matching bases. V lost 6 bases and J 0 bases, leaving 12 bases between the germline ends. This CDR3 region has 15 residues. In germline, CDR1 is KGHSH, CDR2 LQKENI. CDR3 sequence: CASSVTDSSGNTIYF. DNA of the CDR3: TGTGCCAGCTCGGTGACGGACAGCTCTGGAAACACCATATATTTT.

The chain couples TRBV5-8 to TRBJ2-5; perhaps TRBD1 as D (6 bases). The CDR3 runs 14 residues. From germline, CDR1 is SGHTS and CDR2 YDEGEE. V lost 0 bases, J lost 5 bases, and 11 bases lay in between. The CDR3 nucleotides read TGTGCCAGCAGCTTGGGGGGGCCCTGGGAGACCCAGTACTTC. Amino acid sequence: CASSLGGPWETQYF.

CDR3 in DNA: TGTGCCAGCAGCTTTCGGACTAGCGGATTCACAGATACGCAGTATTTT. This encodes CASSFRTSGFTDTQYF. The chain joins TRBV11-2 to TRBJ2-3; 10 nucleotides line up with TRBD2. The CDR3 length is 16 residues. Germline V gene data show CDR1 as SGHAT and CDR2 as FQNNGV. J lost 2 bases, V lost 3 bases, and 5 bases had no gene match. The variable domain in full, with the rest retrieved from reference TRBV11-2 and TRBJ2-3, is EAGVAQSPRYKIIEKRQSVAFWCNPISGHATLYWYQQILGQGPKLLIQFQNNGVVDDSQLPKDRFSAERLKGVDSTLKIQPAKLEDSAVYLCASSFRTSGFTDTQYFGPGTRLTVL.

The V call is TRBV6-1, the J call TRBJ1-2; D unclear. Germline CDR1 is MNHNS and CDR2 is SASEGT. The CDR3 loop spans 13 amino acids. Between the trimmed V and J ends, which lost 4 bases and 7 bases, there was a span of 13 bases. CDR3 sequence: CASSGGFLSGYTF. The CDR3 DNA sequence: TGTGCCAGCAGTGGGGGATTCCTGAGTGGCTACACCTTC.

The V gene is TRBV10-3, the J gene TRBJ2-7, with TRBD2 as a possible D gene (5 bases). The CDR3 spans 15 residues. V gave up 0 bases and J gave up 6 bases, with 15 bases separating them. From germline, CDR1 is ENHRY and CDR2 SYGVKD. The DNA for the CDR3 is TGTGCCATCAGTGAGTCCCTGGAAACCCGGGGCGAGCAGTACTTC. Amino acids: CAISESLETRGEQYF.

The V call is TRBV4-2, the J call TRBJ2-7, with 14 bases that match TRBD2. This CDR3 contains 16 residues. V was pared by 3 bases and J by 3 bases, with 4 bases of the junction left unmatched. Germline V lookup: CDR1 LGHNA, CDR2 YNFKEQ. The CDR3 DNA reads TGTGCCAGCAGCCAGCCGGGGACTAGCGGGGGCTACGAGCAGTACTTC. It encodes CASSQPGTSGGYEQYF.

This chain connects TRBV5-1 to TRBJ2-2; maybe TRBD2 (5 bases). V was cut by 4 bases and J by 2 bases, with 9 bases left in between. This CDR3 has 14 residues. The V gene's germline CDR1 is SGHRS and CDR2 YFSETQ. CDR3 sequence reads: CASSRDQNTGELFF. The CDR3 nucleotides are TGCGCCAGCAGCCGGGATCAAAACACCGGGGAGCTGTTTTTT.

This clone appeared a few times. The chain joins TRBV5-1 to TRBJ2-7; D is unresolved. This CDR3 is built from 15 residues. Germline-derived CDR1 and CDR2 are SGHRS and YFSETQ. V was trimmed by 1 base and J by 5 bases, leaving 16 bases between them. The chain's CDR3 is CASSLSPQMGNEQYF. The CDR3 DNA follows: TGCGCCAGCAGCTTGTCCCCCCAAATGGGCAACGAGCAGTACTTC.

The CDR3 region has the DNA TGTGCCAGCAGCTTAGGGTCTGGTACCTCAGGCAATGAGCAGTTCTTC. The encoded protein is CASSLGSGTSGNEQFF. The chain links TRBV7-9 to TRBJ2-1; D remains unclear. With 1 base removed from V and 6 bases from J, the gap between germline ends came to 16 bases. Per the germline V gene, CDR1 is SEHNR and CDR2 is FQNEAQ (reference sequence). This CDR3 has 16 residues. The complete variable domain, with remaining parts taken from reference TRBV7-9 and TRBJ2-1, reads DTGVSQNPRHKITKRGQNVTFRCDPISEHNRLYWYRQTLGQGPEFLTYFQNEAQLEKSRLLSDRFSAERPKGSFSTLEIQRTEQGDSAMYLCASSLGSGTSGNEQFFGPGTRLTVL.

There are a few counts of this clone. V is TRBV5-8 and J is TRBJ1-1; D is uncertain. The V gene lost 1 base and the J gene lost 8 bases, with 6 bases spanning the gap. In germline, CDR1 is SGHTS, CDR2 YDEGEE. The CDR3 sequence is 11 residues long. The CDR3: CASSLRREAFF. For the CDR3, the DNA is TGTGCCAGCAGCTTGCGGCGGGAAGCTTTCTTT. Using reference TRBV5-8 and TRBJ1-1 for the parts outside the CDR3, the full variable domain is EAGVTQSPTHLIKTRGQQATLRCSPISGHTSVYWYQQALGLGLQFLLWYDEGEERNRGNFPPRFSGRQFPNYSSELNVNALELEDSALYLCASSLRREAFFGQGTRLTVV.

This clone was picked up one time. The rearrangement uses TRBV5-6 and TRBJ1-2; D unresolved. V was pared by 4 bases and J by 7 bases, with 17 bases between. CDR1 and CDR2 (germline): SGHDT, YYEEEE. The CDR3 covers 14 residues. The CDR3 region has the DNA TGTGCCAGCAGCCCTAGTCCTCGGGCCGCTGGCTACACCTTC. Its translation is CASSPSPRAAGYTF.

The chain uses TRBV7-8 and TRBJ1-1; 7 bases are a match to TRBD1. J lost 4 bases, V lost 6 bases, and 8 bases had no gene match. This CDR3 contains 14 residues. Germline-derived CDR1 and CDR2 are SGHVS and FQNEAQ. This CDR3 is CASRDQGGGTEAFF. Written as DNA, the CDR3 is TGTGCCAGCAGGGACCAGGGGGGTGGCACTGAAGCTTTCTTT.

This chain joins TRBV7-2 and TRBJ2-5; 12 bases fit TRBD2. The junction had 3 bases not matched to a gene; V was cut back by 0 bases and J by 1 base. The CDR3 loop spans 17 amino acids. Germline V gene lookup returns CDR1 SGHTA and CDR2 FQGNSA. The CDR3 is CASSLAPSGGVQETQYF. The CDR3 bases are TGTGCCAGCAGCTTAGCGCCTAGCGGGGGGGTCCAAGAGACCCAGTACTTC.

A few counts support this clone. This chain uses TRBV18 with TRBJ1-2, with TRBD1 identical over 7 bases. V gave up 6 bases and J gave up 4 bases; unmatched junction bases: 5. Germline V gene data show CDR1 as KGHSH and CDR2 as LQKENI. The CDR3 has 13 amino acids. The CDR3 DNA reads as TGTGCCAGCTCTATGGGACAGTCCTATGGCTACACCTTC. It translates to CASSMGQSYGYTF.

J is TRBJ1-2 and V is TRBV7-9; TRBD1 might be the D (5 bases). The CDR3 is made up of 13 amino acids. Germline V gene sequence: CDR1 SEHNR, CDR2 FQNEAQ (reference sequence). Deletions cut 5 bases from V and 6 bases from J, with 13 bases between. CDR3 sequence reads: CASSPSGTDGYTF. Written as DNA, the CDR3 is TGTGCCAGCAGCCCATCCGGGACTGATGGCTACACCTTC.

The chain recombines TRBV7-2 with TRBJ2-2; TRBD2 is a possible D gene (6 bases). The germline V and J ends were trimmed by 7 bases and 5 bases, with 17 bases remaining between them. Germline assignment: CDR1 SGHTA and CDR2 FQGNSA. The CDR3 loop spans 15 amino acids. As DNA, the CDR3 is TGTGCCAGCACCCCTTCCCGGGGGTGGACCGGGGAGCTGTTTTTT. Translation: CASTPSRGWTGELFF.

CDR3 loop: CASSELAGGYNEQFF. As DNA, the CDR3 is TGTGCCAGCAGTGAACTAGCGGGGGGGTACAATGAGCAGTTCTTC. The rearrangement links TRBV2 to TRBJ2-1; TRBD2 matches 12 bases. Germline-derived CDR1 and CDR2 are SNHLY and FYNNEI. V was pared by 2 bases and J by 4 bases, with 0 bases of the junction left unmatched. The CDR3 is made up of 15 amino acids. The entire variable domain, with the rest obtained from reference TRBV2 and TRBJ2-1, is as follows: EPEVTQTPSHQVTQMGQEVILRCVPISNHLYFYWYRQILGQKVEFLVSFYNNEISEKSEIFDDQFSVERPDGSNFTLKIRSTKLEDSAMYFCASSELAGGYNEQFFGPGTRLTVL.

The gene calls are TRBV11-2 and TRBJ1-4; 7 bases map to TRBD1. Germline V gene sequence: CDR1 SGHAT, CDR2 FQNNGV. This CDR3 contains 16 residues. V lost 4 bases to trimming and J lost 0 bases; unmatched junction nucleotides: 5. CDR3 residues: CASSSGQQTTNEKLFF. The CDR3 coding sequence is TGTGCCAGCAGCTCGGGACAGCAGACAACTAATGAAAAACTGTTTTTT.

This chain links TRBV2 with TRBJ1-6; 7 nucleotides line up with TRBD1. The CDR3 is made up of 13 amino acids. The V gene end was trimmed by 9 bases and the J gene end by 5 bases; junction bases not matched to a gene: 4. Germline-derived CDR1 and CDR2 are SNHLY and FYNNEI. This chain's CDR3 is CASRGQDNSPLHF. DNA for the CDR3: TGTGCCAGTCGCGGACAGGATAATTCACCCCTCCACTTT. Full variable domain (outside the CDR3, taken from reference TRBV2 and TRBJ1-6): EPEVTQTPSHQVTQMGQEVILRCVPISNHLYFYWYRQILGQKVEFLVSFYNNEISEKSEIFDDQFSVERPDGSNFTLKIRSTKLEDSAMYFCASRGQDNSPLHFGNGTRLTVT.

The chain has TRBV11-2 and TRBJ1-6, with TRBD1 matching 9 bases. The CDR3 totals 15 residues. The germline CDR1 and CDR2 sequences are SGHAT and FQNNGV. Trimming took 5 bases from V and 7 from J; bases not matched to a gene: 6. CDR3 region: CASSPPGQGNSPLHF. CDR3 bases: TGTGCCAGCAGCCCCCCGGGACAGGGAAATTCACCCCTCCACTTT.